This TCR beta chain was retrieved from a study of beta chain features in type 1 diabetes. Regarding the study as a whole: High-TCR-expressing cells could be over-represented by cDNA sequencing. Individuals with type 1 diabetes displayed fewer insertions and more deletions at VDJ junctions. Moderately but significantly shorter TCRB CDR3s were found in Type 1 diabetes patients in all four CD4+ subsets.

This clone was recorded a few times. The antigen is not known. Other DNA sequences in this sample translate to the same CDR3. The CDR3 is made up of 14 amino acids. V was clipped by 0 bases and J by 4 bases; unmatched bases: 2. Looked up from germline, CDR1 is LGHNA and CDR2 is YSLEER. Investigators reverse transcribed all isolated RNA, so they sequenced expressed TCRB transcripts. Assay used: immunoSEQ multiplex PCR; TCRdb lists only in-frame clones, some missing. The table has around 360,000 clones, around 12% seen once. The sequenced material came from naive CD4+ T cells from blood. This receptor was obtained from a woman between 18 and 30 years old with type 1 diabetes. The chain joins TRBV4-3 to TRBJ2-7, with TRBD1 matching over 8 bases. CDR3 DNA: TGCGCCAGCAGCCAAGAGGGACAGGCTTACGAGCAGTACTTC. It yields the protein CASSQEGQAYEQYF.